Reported below is one TCR beta chain. What it recognizes is unknown. These data come from a study of cytotoxic CD8 clonotypes in ibrutinib-treated CLL. Study as a whole: Approximately 25 partial and 2 complete responses; at median 68 months, 14 remitted, roughly 12 progressed. Timing of response sample collection was a median roughly twelve months after treatment start, with a range of 6 to 36. General observations from the study: Clonality increased with ibrutinib response but returned toward baseline at progression.

Target depth was 1 in 200,000 to 1 in 1 million T cells, about 10x per clonotype. The data were produced by immunoSEQ multiplex PCR, yet TCRdb's version contains in-frame clones alone and is incomplete. The table lists tens of thousands of clones, approximately 69% of them singletons, with 9.5% to 15% in the top ten. The sample in question was PBMCs, obtained after 12 months of ibrutinib treatment. The clonotype originates from a human donor with chronic lymphocytic leukemia.

This CDR3 reads CASSLVRAGELFF. The CDR3 DNA sequence: TGTGCCAGCAGCTTGGTGAGGGCCGGGGAGCTGTTTTTT. The chain has TRBV7-9 and TRBJ2-2, with D maybe TRBD2 (5 bases). This CDR3 has 13 residues. V dropped 3 bases and J dropped 6 bases, with 8 bases sitting between them. In germline, CDR1 is SEHNR, CDR2 FQNEAQ (reference sequence).